This TCR beta chain is drawn from a study of T-cell reconstitution after alpha-beta-depleted transplantation in children. Unique molecular identifiers were used in preparing the TCRbeta library. Each CDR3 protein gets one entry after TCRdb re-called the PCR reads with MiXCR. The sample holds hundreds of thousands of distinct CDR3 sequences, approximately 12% seen once. The CDR3 extends over 15 amino acids. In germline, CDR1 is MNHNS, CDR2 SASEGT. V shed 10 bases and J shed 1 base, with 19 bases lying between them. A few counts support this clonotype. This material consisted of PBMCs from the stem cell graft donor, taken from the stem cell graft. The J gene is TRBJ1-1, the V gene TRBV6-1; D gene ambiguous. The receptor was derived from a human donor who donated a stem cell graft to a child with acute lymphoblastic leukemia. The CDR3 DNA is TGTGCCATCGGGCAGATTTCGGGTGGGAACACTGAAGCTTTCTTT. Its protein is CAIGQISGGNTEAFF.